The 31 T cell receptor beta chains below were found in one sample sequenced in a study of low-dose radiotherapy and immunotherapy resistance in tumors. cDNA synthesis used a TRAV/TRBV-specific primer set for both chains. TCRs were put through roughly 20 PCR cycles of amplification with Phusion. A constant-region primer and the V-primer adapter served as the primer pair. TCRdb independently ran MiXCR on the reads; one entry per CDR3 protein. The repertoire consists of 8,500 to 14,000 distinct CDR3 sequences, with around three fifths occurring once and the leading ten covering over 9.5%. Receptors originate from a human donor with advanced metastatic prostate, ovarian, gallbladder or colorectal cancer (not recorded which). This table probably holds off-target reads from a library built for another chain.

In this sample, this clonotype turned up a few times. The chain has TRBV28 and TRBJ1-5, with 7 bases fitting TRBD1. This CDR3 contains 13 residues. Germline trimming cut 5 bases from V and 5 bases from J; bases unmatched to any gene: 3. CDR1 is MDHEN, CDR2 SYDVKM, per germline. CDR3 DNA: TGTGCCAGCAGTGAGACAGGGTATCAGCCCCAGCATTTT. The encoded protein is CASSETGYQPQHF. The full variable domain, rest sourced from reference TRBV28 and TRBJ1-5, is DVKVTQSSRYLVKRTGEKVFLECVQDMDHENMFWYRQDPGLGLRLIYFSYDVKMKEKGDIPEGYSVSREKKERFSLILESASTNQTSMYLCASSETGYQPQHFGDGTRLSIL.

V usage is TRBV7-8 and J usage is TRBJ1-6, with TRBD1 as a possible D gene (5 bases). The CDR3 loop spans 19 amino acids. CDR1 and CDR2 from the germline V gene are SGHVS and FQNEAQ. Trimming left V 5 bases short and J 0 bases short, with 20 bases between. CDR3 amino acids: CASSPFGGTGSSYNSPLHF. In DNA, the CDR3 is TGTGCCAGCAGCCCATTCGGGGGGACTGGGAGCTCCTATAATTCACCCCTCCACTTT.

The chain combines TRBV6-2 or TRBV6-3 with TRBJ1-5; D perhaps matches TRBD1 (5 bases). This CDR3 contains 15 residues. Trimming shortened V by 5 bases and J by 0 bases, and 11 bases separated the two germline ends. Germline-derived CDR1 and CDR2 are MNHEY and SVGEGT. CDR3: CASSRQIISNQPQHF. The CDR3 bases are TGTGCCAGCAGTAGACAGATAATTAGCAATCAGCCCCAGCATTTT.

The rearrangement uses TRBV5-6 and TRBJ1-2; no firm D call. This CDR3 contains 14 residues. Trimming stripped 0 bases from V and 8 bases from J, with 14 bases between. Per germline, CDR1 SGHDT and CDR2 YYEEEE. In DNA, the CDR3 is TGTGCCAGCAGCTTGGTTTTCGGGAGATCGGGCTACACCTTC. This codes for CASSLVFGRSGYTF.

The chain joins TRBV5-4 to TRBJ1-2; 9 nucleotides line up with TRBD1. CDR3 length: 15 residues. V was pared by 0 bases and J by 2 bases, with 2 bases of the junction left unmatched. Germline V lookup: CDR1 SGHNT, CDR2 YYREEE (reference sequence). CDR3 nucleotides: TGTGCCAGCAGCTTGGGGGGACAGGGAAACTATGGCTACACCTTC. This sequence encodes CASSLGGQGNYGYTF.

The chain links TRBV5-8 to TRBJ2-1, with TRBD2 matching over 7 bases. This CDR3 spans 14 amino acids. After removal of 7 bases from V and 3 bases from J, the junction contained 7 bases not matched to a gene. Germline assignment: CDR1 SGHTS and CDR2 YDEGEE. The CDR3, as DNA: TGTGCCAGCCCGTCGGAGCGGGGCTACAATGAGCAGTTCTTC. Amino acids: CASPSERGYNEQFF.

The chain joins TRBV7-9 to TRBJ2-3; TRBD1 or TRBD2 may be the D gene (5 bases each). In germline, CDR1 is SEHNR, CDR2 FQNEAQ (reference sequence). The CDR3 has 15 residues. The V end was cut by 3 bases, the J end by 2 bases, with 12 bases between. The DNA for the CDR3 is TGTGCCAGCAGCTTGGGACGGGACGCCACAGATACGCAGTATTTT. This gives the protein CASSLGRDATDTQYF.

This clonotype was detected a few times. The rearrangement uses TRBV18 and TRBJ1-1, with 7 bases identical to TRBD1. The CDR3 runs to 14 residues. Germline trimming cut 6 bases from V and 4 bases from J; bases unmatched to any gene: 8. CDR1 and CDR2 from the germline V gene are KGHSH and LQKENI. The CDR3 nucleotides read TGTGCCAGCTCGTCACAGGGGAAACGCACTGAAGCTTTCTTT. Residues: CASSSQGKRTEAFF.

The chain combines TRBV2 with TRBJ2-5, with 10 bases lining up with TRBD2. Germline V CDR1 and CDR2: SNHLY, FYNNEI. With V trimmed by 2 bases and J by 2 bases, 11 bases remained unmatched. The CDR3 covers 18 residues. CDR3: CASSEFASGRGLQETQYF. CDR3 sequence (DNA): TGTGCCAGCAGTGAATTTGCTAGCGGGAGAGGGCTTCAAGAGACCCAGTACTTC.

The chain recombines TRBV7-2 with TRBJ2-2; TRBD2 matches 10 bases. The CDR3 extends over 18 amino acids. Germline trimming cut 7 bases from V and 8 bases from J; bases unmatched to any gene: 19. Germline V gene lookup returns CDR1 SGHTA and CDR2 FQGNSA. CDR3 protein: CASNQAGAGGSGSGELFF. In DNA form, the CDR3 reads TGTGCCAGCAACCAAGCCGGAGCGGGGGGGTCGGGAAGTGGGGAGCTGTTTTTT. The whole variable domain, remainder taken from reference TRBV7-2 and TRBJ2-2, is GAGVSQSPSNKVTEKGKDVELRCDPISGHTALYWYRQSLGQGLEFLIYFQGNSAPDKSGLPSDRFSAERTGGSVSTLTIQRTQQEDSAVYLCASNQAGAGGSGSGELFFGEGSRLTVL.

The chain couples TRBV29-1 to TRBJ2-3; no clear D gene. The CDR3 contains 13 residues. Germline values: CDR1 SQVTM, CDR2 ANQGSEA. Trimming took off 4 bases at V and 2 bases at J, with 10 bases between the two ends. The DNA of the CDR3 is TGCAGCGTTGTGAAGCCGAACACAGATACGCAGTATTTT. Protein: CSVVKPNTDTQYF.

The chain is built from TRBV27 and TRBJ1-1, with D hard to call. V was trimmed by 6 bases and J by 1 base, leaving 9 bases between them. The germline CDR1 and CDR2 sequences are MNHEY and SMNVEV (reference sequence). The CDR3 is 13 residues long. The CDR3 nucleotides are TGTGCCAGCAGGCGGACGGGGAACACTGAAGCTTTCTTT. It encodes CASRRTGNTEAFF.

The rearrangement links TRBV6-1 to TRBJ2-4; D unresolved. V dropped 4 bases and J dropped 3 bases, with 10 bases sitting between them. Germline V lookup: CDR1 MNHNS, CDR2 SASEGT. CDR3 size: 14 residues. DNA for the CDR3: TGTGCCAGCAGTGTCTTTGAAGTCAAAAACATTCAGTACTTC. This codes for CASSVFEVKNIQYF.

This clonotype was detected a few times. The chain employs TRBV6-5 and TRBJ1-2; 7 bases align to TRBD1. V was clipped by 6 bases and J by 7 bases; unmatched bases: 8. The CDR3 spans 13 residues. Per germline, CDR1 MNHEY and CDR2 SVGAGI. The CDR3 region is CASREQGLGGYTF. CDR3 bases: TGTGCCAGCAGAGAACAGGGGCTTGGTGGCTACACCTTC.

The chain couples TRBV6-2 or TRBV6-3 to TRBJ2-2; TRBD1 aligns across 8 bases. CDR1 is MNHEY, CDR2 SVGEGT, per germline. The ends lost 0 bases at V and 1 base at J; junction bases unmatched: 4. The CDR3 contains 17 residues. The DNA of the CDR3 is TGTGCCAGCAGTTACTCGAGTGGACAGGGGAACACCGGGGAGCTGTTTTTT. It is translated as CASSYSSGQGNTGELFF.

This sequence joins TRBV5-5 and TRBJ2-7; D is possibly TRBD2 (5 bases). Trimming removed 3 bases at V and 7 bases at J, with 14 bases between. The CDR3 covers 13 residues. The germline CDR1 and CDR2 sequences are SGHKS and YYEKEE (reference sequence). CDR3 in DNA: TGTGCCAGCAGCTCCCCGGGGAGACGTGAGCAGTACTTC. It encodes CASSSPGRREQYF.

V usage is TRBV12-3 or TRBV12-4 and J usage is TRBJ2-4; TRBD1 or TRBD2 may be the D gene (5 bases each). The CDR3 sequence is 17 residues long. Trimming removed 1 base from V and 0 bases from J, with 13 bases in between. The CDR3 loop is CASSLGRGDLAKNIQYF. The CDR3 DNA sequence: TGTGCCAGCAGTTTAGGCCGAGGGGATCTAGCCAAAAACATTCAGTACTTC.

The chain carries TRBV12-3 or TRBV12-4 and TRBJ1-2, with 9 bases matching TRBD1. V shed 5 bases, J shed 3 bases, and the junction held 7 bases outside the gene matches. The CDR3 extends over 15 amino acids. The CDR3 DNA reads TGTGCCAGCAGTACCGGGACAGGGTCTTACTATGGCTACACCTTC. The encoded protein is CASSTGTGSYYGYTF.

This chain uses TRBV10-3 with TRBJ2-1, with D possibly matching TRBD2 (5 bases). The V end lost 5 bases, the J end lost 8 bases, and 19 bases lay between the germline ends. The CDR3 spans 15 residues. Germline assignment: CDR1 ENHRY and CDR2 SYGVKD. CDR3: CAISSFTQDGDEQFF. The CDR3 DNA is TGTGCCATCAGTTCCTTCACCCAGGACGGGGATGAGCAGTTCTTC.

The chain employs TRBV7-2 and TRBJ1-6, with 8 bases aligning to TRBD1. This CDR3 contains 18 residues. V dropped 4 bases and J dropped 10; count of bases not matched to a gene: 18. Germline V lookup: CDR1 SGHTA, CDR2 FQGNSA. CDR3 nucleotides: TGTGCCAGCAGCTCCACACTCTTAACAGGGGGGCGGAGGTCACCCCTCCACTTT. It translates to CASSSTLLTGGRRSPLHF.

The CDR3, as DNA: TGCGCCAGCAGCCAAGATTCCACGGGGAACACTGAAGCTTTCTTT. Protein sequence: CASSQDSTGNTEAFF. The genes are TRBV4-1 and TRBJ1-1; D remains ambiguous. V was clipped by 0 bases and J by 1 base, with 9 bases between them. Germline CDR1 is MGHRA and CDR2 is YSYEKL. The CDR3 totals 15 residues.

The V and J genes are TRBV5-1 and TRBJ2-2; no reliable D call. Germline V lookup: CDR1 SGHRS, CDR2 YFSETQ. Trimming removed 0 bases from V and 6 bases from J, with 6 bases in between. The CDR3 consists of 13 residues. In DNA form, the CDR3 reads TGCGCCAGCAGCTTGGATGGGTCCGGGGAGCTGTTTTTT. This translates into CASSLDGSGELFF.

CDR3 coding DNA: TGTGCCATCCAGGGGGTGGTCGGCTACAATGGCTACACCTTC. Its protein product is CAIQGVVGYNGYTF. The chain uses TRBV10-3 and TRBJ1-2, with 7 bases that match TRBD1. Germline V lookup: CDR1 ENHRY, CDR2 SYGVKD. The CDR3 loop spans 14 amino acids. J was trimmed by 6 bases and V by 8 bases; bases with no gene match: 12.

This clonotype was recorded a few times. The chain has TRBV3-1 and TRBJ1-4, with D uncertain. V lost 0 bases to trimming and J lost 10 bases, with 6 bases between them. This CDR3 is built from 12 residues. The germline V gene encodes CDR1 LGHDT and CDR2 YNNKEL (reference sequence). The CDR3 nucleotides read TGTGCCAGCAGCCAAGATGGAGGAAAACTGTTTTTT. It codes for CASSQDGGKLFF.

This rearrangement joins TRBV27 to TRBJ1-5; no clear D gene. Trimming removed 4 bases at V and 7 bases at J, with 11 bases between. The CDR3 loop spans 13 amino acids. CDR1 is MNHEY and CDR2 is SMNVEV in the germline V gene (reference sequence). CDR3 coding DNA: TGTGCCAGCAGTTCGAGTAAGGGCCAGCCCCAGCATTTT. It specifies CASSSSKGQPQHF.

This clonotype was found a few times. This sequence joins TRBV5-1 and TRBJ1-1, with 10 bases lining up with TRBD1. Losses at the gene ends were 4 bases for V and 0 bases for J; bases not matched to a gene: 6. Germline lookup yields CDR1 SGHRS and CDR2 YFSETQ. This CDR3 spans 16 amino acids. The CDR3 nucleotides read TGCGCCAGCAGCCGAATGGGACAGGGGATGAACACTGAAGCTTTCTTT. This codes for CASSRMGQGMNTEAFF.

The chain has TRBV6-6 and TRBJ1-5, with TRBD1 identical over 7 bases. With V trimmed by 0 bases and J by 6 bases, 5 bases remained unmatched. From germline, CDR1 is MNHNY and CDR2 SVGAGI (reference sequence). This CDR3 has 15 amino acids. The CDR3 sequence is CASSYSGQAGQPQHF. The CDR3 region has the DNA TGTGCCAGCAGTTACTCTGGACAGGCGGGTCAGCCCCAGCATTTT.

CDR3 sequence (DNA): TGTGCCAGCAGTTACTCAGGGGCGAGCTACGAGCAGTACTTC. This gives the protein CASSYSGASYEQYF. The chain combines TRBV6-6 with TRBJ2-7; possibly TRBD1 for D (5 bases). This CDR3 spans 14 amino acids. Looked up from germline, CDR1 is MNHNY and CDR2 is SVGAGI (reference sequence). V lost 0 bases and J 3 bases, leaving 9 bases between the germline ends.

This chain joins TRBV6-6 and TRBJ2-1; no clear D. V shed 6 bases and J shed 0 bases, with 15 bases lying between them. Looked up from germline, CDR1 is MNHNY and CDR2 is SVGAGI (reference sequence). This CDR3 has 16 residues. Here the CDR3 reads CASSHSTRSSYNEQFF. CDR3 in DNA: TGTGCCAGCAGCCATTCAACGAGGAGCTCCTACAATGAGCAGTTCTTC.

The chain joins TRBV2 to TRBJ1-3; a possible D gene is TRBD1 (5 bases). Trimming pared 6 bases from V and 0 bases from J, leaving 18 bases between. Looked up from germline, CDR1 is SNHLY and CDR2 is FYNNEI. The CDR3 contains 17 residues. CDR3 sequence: CASSLAGAVVSGNTIYF. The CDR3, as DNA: TGTGCCAGCAGCTTGGCCGGGGCAGTTGTCTCTGGAAACACCATATATTTT.

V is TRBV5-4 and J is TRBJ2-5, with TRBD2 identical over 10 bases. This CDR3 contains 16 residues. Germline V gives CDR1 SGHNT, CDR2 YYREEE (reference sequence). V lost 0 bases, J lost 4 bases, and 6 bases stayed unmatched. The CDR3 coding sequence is TGTGCCAGCAGCTTGGAAGAGCGGGGGGGCTTAGAGACCCAGTACTTC. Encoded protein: CASSLEERGGLETQYF.